What follows describes a single T cell receptor beta chain. Its antigen is currently unknown. Focal radiation plus CTLA-4 blockade with ipilimumab was administered to patients who had chemo-refractory metastatic non-small-cell lung cancer. Sequencing used immunoSEQ multiplex PCR; TCRdb keeps in-frame clones, though not all of them. Of 75,000 to 100,000 clones in the sample, 88% were seen once. The data originate from a study of radiotherapy plus CTLA-4 blockade in lung cancer. The overall study: Roughly a sixth of enrolled patients responded objectively, and more than 25% had disease control.

Study-wide results and limits: In blood, tumor-derived TCR clones expanded after radiotherapy plus ipilimumab. Among reported predictors of response, early blood T cell clone dynamics with interferon-beta performed best.

The receptor was isolated from a human donor with non-small cell lung cancer that progressed on radiotherapy plus ipilimumab. The sequencing used peripheral blood, collected from a patient treated with radiotherapy plus ipilimumab.

The CDR3 nucleotides are TGTGCCAGCAGCGATCCCCCGGCGGGGGGAGGCGAGACCCAGTACTTC. This codes for CASSDPPAGGGETQYF. The chain carries TRBV7-9 and TRBJ2-5, with TRBD2 matching 8 bases. This CDR3 region has 16 residues. In germline, CDR1 is SEHNR, CDR2 FQNEAQ (reference sequence). J lost 5 bases, V lost 5 bases, and 13 bases had no gene match.